These 9 T cell receptor beta chains originate from one sample sequenced in a study of Graves' ophthalmopathy and Graves' hyperthyroidism. Beta-chain TCR CDR3 regions were amplified from RNA transcripts. A first-round RT-PCR used HTBI primers, followed by a second-round multiplex PCR. TCRdb re-derived calls from the multiplex PCR reads in MiXCR, one entry per CDR3 protein. The data show some 400,000 distinct CDR3 sequences, with approximately 16% seen just once and roughly 1.5% held by the top ten. The specimen sequenced was peripheral blood. Every receptor here comes from a woman younger than 35 with Graves' ophthalmopathy.

The rearrangement links TRBV4-3 to TRBJ2-5; 15 nucleotides match TRBD2. Germline trimming cut 3 bases from V and 4 bases from J; bases unmatched to any gene: 3. CDR3 length: 16 residues. Germline CDR1 reads LGHNA; CDR2 reads YSLEER. The CDR3: CASSQGTSGGRETQYF. Here the CDR3 DNA reads TGCGCCAGCAGCCAGGGGACTAGCGGGGGGCGAGAGACCCAGTACTTC.

This clonotype was observed at least ten times. The chain is built from TRBV2 and TRBJ1-1; 9 bases line up with TRBD1. Trimming at V came to 4 bases and at J to 6 bases, leaving 9 bases not matched to a gene. The germline V gene has CDR1 SNHLY and CDR2 FYNNEI. The CDR3 has 15 residues. The CDR3 region has the DNA TGTGCCAGCAGTGCCCGGACAGGGGCAACAGCTGAAGCTTTCTTT. Protein sequence: CASSARTGATAEAFF.

This clonotype was seen ten or more times. J is TRBJ2-7 and V is TRBV12-3 or TRBV12-4; the match to TRBD2 covers 11 bases. Unmatched junction bases numbered 5, after V lost 5 bases and J lost 2 bases. CDR3 length: 15 amino acids. In DNA, the CDR3 is TGTGCCAGCAGTCCGACTAGCGGGAACACCTACGAGCAGTACTTC. Translated: CASSPTSGNTYEQYF.

Many counts were recorded for this clonotype. Since the CDR3 does not end with the conserved phenylalanine or tryptophan, this likely comes from a read error. V and J are TRBV6-2 or TRBV6-3 and TRBJ2-6; possibly TRBD1 for D (6 bases). Germline values: CDR1 MNHEY, CDR2 SVGEGT. The CDR3 totals 16 residues. The ends were cut back, 0 bases at V and 0 bases at J, with 6 bases in the middle. The CDR3 region is CASSYSGHSGANVLTL. The CDR3 DNA follows: TGTGCCAGCAGTTACTCGGGACACTCTGGGGCCAACGTCCTGACTCTC.

This sequence joins TRBV6-5 and TRBJ2-4, with D possibly being TRBD1 (6 bases). The germline V gene has CDR1 MNHEY and CDR2 SVGAGI. Trimming took off 0 bases at V and 4 bases at J, with 10 bases between the two ends. This CDR3 contains 15 residues. CDR3 nucleotide sequence: TGTGCCAGCAGTTACTCGGGGGCAGGAAAAAACATTCAGTACTTC. Translating gives CASSYSGAGKNIQYF.

This clonotype came up many times. This chain's CDR3 is CSAAADGNTIYF. The CDR3 coding sequence is TGCAGCGCCGCGGCTGACGGAAACACCATATATTTT. This sequence joins TRBV29-1 and TRBJ1-3; D gene ambiguous. V was clipped by 7 bases and J by 4 bases, with 11 bases between them. The CDR3 contains 12 residues. Germline values: CDR1 SQVTM, CDR2 ANQGSEA.

This sequence joins TRBV24-1 and TRBJ1-2; 7 bases align to TRBD1. Per the germline V gene, CDR1 is KGHDR and CDR2 is SFDVKD. Trimming removed 2 bases from V and 5 bases from J; junction bases left unmatched: 10. The CDR3 covers 16 residues. The CDR3 coding sequence is TGTGCCACCAGTGATTCAACCTCAGGGGGTTGGTATGGCTACACCTTC. Translated: CATSDSTSGGWYGYTF.

The V call is TRBV29-1, the J call TRBJ2-2; 14 bases line up with TRBD2. Germline CDR1 and CDR2: SQVTM and ANQGSEA. The CDR3 is 17 amino acids. V was clipped by 2 bases and J by 8 bases; unmatched bases: 10. The chain's CDR3 is CSVESPGGTSGSGELFF. The DNA for the CDR3 is TGCAGCGTTGAATCCCCCGGCGGGACTAGCGGGAGTGGGGAGCTGTTTTTT.

At least ten counts were recorded for this clonotype. The chain employs TRBV30 and TRBJ1-6, with D possibly TRBD1 on 5 matching bases. The CDR3 is 15 residues long. Trimming pared 1 base from V and 8 bases from J, leaving 15 bases between. Per the germline V gene, CDR1 is GTSNPN and CDR2 is SVGIG (reference sequence). Here the CDR3 DNA reads TGTGCCTGGAGTGGGAGAAGAACAGGAGATTCACCCCTCCACTTT. Translated, it gives CAWSGRRTGDSPLHF.